The 15 T cell receptor beta chains in this list originate from one sample, sequenced in a study of blood T cell repertoires in COVID-19. Clones were sequenced by immunoSEQ multiplex PCR, and TCRdb holds only the in-frame ones, with some missing. The sample contains about 42,000 clones, around 91% of which appear only once. The sequencing sample was made of peripheral blood. The receptors come from a man aged 50 to 59 with active COVID-19.

The rearrangement uses TRBV28 and TRBJ2-1; 15 bases align to TRBD2. J was trimmed by 6 bases and V by 5 bases; bases with no gene match: 2. Germline CDR1 reads MDHEN; CDR2 reads SYDVKM. This CDR3 spans 15 amino acids. The CDR3 nucleotides are TGTGCCAGCAGTGGGGGACTAGCGGGAGGCAATGAGCAGTTCTTC. It translates to CASSGGLAGGNEQFF.

The genes are TRBV5-1 and TRBJ2-3, with a weak D call TRBD2 (6 bases). Trimming shortened V by 0 bases and J by 2 bases, and 10 bases separated the two germline ends. Germline V gene data show CDR1 as SGHRS and CDR2 as YFSETQ. The CDR3 contains 15 residues. CDR3 sequence (DNA): TGCGCCAGCAGCTTGGGAGTAGCGGTCACAGATACGCAGTATTTT. It specifies CASSLGVAVTDTQYF.

The rearrangement links TRBV11-3 to TRBJ2-5; 7 bases agree with TRBD1. Germline lookup yields CDR1 SGHNT and CDR2 YENEEA. This CDR3 is 14 amino acids long. V lost 5 bases to trimming and J lost 5 bases; unmatched junction nucleotides: 8. Written as DNA, the CDR3 is TGTGCCAGCAGCAAGGACAGGCGAGTCGAGACCCAGTACTTC. It codes for CASSKDRRVETQYF. Using reference TRBV11-3 and TRBJ2-5 for the parts outside the CDR3, the full variable domain is EAGVVQSPRYKIIEKKQPVAFWCNPISGHNTLYWYLQNLGQGPELLIRYENEEAVDDSQLPKDRFSAERLKGVDSTLKIQPAELGDSAVYLCASSKDRRVETQYFGPGTRLLVL.

CDR3 nucleotides: TGTGCCAGCAGCCTCTACGTCTCTGGAAACACCATATATTTT. Residues: CASSLYVSGNTIYF. J is TRBJ1-3 and V is TRBV11-2; D is ambiguous. V dropped 5 bases and J dropped 0 bases, with 8 bases sitting between them. CDR1 SGHAT and CDR2 FQNNGV come from the germline V gene. CDR3 length equals 14 residues.

J is TRBJ1-4 and V is TRBV5-1, with 10 nucleotides matching TRBD1. The V gene's germline CDR1 is SGHRS and CDR2 YFSETQ. This CDR3 is built from 16 residues. After removal of 7 bases from V and 8 bases from J, the junction contained 14 bases not matched to a gene. The CDR3 nucleotides read TGCGCCAGCGGACAAGGAGACAGGGGGCGCGGGGAAAAACTGTTTTTT. Protein product: CASGQGDRGRGEKLFF.

The chain carries TRBV10-3 and TRBJ1-1, with D possibly TRBD1 on 6 matching bases. Germline lookup yields CDR1 ENHRY and CDR2 SYGVKD. V lost 6 bases, J lost 5 bases, and 16 bases lay in between. The CDR3 has 14 amino acids. CDR3 protein: CAIRRDQGSTEAFF. DNA of the CDR3: TGTGCCATCAGGAGGGATCAGGGGTCTACTGAAGCTTTCTTT.

CDR3 residues: CASINRARGNEQFF. The CDR3 nucleotides read TGTGCCAGCATCAACAGGGCACGGGGCAATGAGCAGTTCTTC. V gene TRBV28 combines with J gene TRBJ2-1; TRBD1 might be the D (6 bases). The CDR3 loop spans 14 amino acids. Trimming took 7 bases from V and 6 from J, leaving 16 bases between them. Germline lookup yields CDR1 MDHEN and CDR2 SYDVKM.

The V and J genes are TRBV19 and TRBJ2-2; D remains unclear. Trimming pared 6 bases from V and 4 bases from J, leaving 9 bases between. This CDR3 contains 13 residues. The V gene's germline CDR1 is LNHDA and CDR2 SQIVND (reference sequence). CDR3 amino acids: CASSLVGTGELFF. In DNA form, the CDR3 reads TGTGCCAGTAGCCTAGTTGGCACCGGGGAGCTGTTTTTT.

The rearrangement uses TRBV7-3 and TRBJ1-5; 10 bases align to TRBD1. The germline V gene encodes CDR1 SGHTA and CDR2 FQGTGA. The J segment lost 3 bases and the V segment lost 0 bases, leaving 8 bases of the junction unmatched. This CDR3 has 18 amino acids. For the CDR3, the DNA is TGTGCCAGCAGCTTAACCATTGACAGGGGGCGGGACAATCAGCCCCAGCATTTT. Its translation is CASSLTIDRGRDNQPQHF.

This clone occurred a few times. The chain joins TRBV5-6 to TRBJ2-6; maybe TRBD1 (5 bases). This CDR3 has 18 residues. Trimming cost V 4 bases and J 2 bases, with 19 bases left between them. Per the germline V gene, CDR1 is SGHDT and CDR2 is YYEEEE. The CDR3 coding sequence is TGTGCCAGCAGCACTCCAAGGGGTCCTACGGCTGGGGCCAACGTCCTGACTTTC. Its translation is CASSTPRGPTAGANVLTF.

This clone was counted a single time. The V gene is TRBV19, the J gene TRBJ1-1; tentative D call: TRBD1 (6 bases). CDR1 LNHDA and CDR2 SQIVND come from the germline V gene (reference sequence). This CDR3 has 13 residues. Trimming removed 5 bases from V and 1 base from J, with 8 bases in between. The DNA of the CDR3 is TGTGCCAGTAGTTCCAGGGGGAACACTGAAGCTTTCTTT. Amino acids: CASSSRGNTEAFF.

This chain links TRBV7-9 with TRBJ2-7, with a possible D match to TRBD2 (6 bases). CDR3 size: 12 residues. Germline CDR1 is SEHNR and CDR2 is FQNEAQ (reference sequence). Between the trimmed V and J ends, which lost 1 base and 7 bases, there was a span of 8 bases. Written as DNA, the CDR3 is TGTGCCAGCAGCTTAGGTCGGGGGGAGCAGTACTTC. Translated: CASSLGRGEQYF. Combining the CDR3 with reference TRBV7-9 and TRBJ2-7 gives the whole variable domain DTGVSQNPRHKITKRGQNVTFRCDPISEHNRLYWYRQTLGQGPEFLTYFQNEAQLEKSRLLSDRFSAERPKGSFSTLEIQRTEQGDSAMYLCASSLGRGEQYFGPGTRLTVT.

The chain recombines TRBV30 with TRBJ1-2; D is unresolved. There are 11 residues in the CDR3. Trimming removed 2 bases at V and 7 bases at J, with 8 bases between. Germline V gene sequence: CDR1 GTSNPN, CDR2 SVGIG (reference sequence). The CDR3 here is CAWSNVVGYTF. CDR3 nucleotides: TGTGCCTGGAGTAATGTCGTTGGCTACACCTTC.

The rearrangement links TRBV19 to TRBJ2-5; 8 bases are a match to TRBD1. This CDR3 comprises 15 residues. CDR1 LNHDA and CDR2 SQIVND come from the germline V gene (reference sequence). The ends lost 5 bases at V and 3 bases at J; junction bases unmatched: 8. The CDR3 loop reads CASSLDRGGKETQYF. The CDR3 DNA reads as TGTGCCAGTAGTCTCGACAGGGGTGGTAAAGAGACCCAGTACTTC.

The V gene is TRBV12-3 or TRBV12-4, the J gene TRBJ1-1; D may be TRBD1 (5 bases). The CDR3 sequence is 13 residues long. V was pared by 6 bases and J by 4 bases, with 12 bases between. In DNA, the CDR3 is TGTGCCAGCAGAAGTAGGGGAGGCACTGAAGCTTTCTTT. It yields the protein CASRSRGGTEAFF.